The 15 T cell receptor beta chains in this list originate from one sample, sequenced in a study of shared T cell receptors in the human thymus. Libraries were prepared by immunoSEQ multiplex PCR; TCRdb keeps only in-frame clonotypes and omits some of them. The profile covers hundreds of thousands of clones, with around 87% appearing a single time and roughly 0.0087% taken by the ten largest. These data were also filed under a second study, of human thymus T cells.

Sequenced sample: thymocytes. These receptors came from a boy in the first two years of life with a congenital heart defect.

The chain couples TRBV2 to TRBJ1-1; D might be TRBD1 (6 bases). Germline loops: CDR1 SNHLY, CDR2 FYNNEI. The CDR3 extends over 15 amino acids. The V and J ends lost 6 bases and 1 base respectively, with 15 bases between them. This CDR3 reads CASRGPGTPNTEAFF. The CDR3 region has the DNA TGTGCCAGCAGGGGCCCCGGGACACCGAACACTGAAGCTTTCTTT.

A single count supports this clone. The rearrangement uses TRBV15 and TRBJ2-3, with D maybe TRBD2 (6 bases). The CDR3 contains 18 residues. V was clipped by 0 bases and J by 3 bases, with 19 bases between them. CDR1 and CDR2 (germline): LNHNV, YYDKDF (reference sequence). The DNA for the CDR3 is TGTGCCACCAGCAGAGAACAGAGTGCGGGGAATGTGACAGATACGCAGTATTTT. Amino acid sequence: CATSREQSAGNVTDTQYF.

This sequence joins TRBV4-1 and TRBJ2-7; D is possibly TRBD1 (6 bases). V was shortened by 0 bases and J by 2 bases, with 14 bases between the two germline ends. Germline V gene data show CDR1 as MGHRA and CDR2 as YSYEKL. This CDR3 has 16 amino acids. CDR3 loop: CASSQDSGHQPYEQYF. CDR3 sequence (DNA): TGCGCCAGCAGCCAAGATTCGGGACACCAGCCCTACGAGCAGTACTTC.

A single count supports this clone. The rearrangement uses TRBV27 and TRBJ2-1, with 11 bases that match TRBD2. Trimming took 8 bases from V and 1 from J; bases not matched to a gene: 10. In germline, CDR1 is MNHEY, CDR2 SMNVEV (reference sequence). The CDR3 is 17 residues long. CDR3 region: CASAPKTSGSSYNEQFF. The CDR3 region has the DNA TGTGCCAGCGCCCCTAAAACTAGCGGGAGTTCCTACAATGAGCAGTTCTTC.

In this sample, this clone turned up once. This sequence joins TRBV6-5 and TRBJ2-3; D possibly corresponds to TRBD2 (6 bases). The ends were cut back, 5 bases at V and 1 base at J, with 13 bases in the middle. Germline V lookup: CDR1 MNHEY, CDR2 SVGAGI. The CDR3 is 15 residues long. The CDR3 sequence: CASSRDSRGTDTQYF. CDR3 sequence (DNA): TGTGCCAGCAGTAGGGACTCACGGGGCACAGATACGCAGTATTTT.

This chain uses TRBV28 with TRBJ2-7; D is unclear. Germline loops: CDR1 MDHEN, CDR2 SYDVKM. The CDR3 sequence is 15 residues long. Between the trimmed V and J ends, which lost 6 bases and 6 bases, there was a span of 21 bases. CDR3 DNA: TGTGCCAGCAGCTCCCACAATGGCCATAGAGGCGAGCAGTACTTC. This gives the protein CASSSHNGHRGEQYF.

This clone appeared a single time. V is TRBV4-1 and J is TRBJ1-3; maybe TRBD1 (6 bases). Trimming took 0 bases from V and 1 from J, leaving 19 bases between them. This CDR3 region has 19 residues. Germline V gene sequence: CDR1 MGHRA, CDR2 YSYEKL. CDR3: CASSQDPRQVPESGNTIYF. The CDR3 DNA sequence: TGCGCCAGCAGCCAAGATCCCAGACAGGTCCCCGAGTCTGGAAACACCATATATTTT.

DNA for the CDR3: TGTGCCAGCAGCTCCAAGACAGGGTTCTCCTACGAGCAGTACTTC. This gives the protein CASSSKTGFSYEQYF. The J gene is TRBJ2-7, the V gene TRBV7-9; 7 nucleotides match TRBD1. Germline CDR1 SEHNR, CDR2 FQNEAQ (reference sequence). V lost 4 bases to trimming and J lost 0 bases; unmatched junction nucleotides: 6. There are 15 residues in the CDR3.

The chain is built from TRBV4-3 and TRBJ2-3; 9 nucleotides align to TRBD2. From germline, CDR1 is LGHNA and CDR2 YSLEER. The CDR3 has 20 residues. With V trimmed by 0 bases and J by 1 base, 14 bases remained unmatched. CDR3 sequence: CASSQDLRRLAGVGTDTQYF. DNA of the CDR3: TGCGCCAGCAGCCAAGACCTAAGACGGTTAGCGGGGGTCGGCACAGATACGCAGTATTTT.

The chain carries TRBV4-1 and TRBJ2-4, with a possible D match to TRBD2 (6 bases). Germline CDR1 reads MGHRA; CDR2 reads YSYEKL. The CDR3 extends over 14 amino acids. V lost 1 base and J 8 bases, leaving 12 bases between the germline ends. This chain's CDR3 is CASSQVEGEDIQYF. In nucleotides, the CDR3 is TGCGCCAGCAGCCAAGTAGAAGGGGAGGACATTCAGTACTTC.

The rearrangement uses TRBV27 and TRBJ2-1; tentatively, D is TRBD2 (5 bases). The germline gives CDR1 MNHEY, CDR2 SMNVEV (reference sequence). Trimming stripped 3 bases from V and 5 bases from J, with 17 bases between. The CDR3 runs to 16 residues. The CDR3 is CASSFKKAEDHNEQFF. As DNA, the CDR3 is TGTGCCAGCAGTTTCAAAAAAGCGGAGGACCACAATGAGCAGTTCTTC.

V gene TRBV19 combines with J gene TRBJ1-5; 9 positions agree with TRBD1. The CDR3 length is 17 residues. CDR1 and CDR2 (germline): LNHDA, SQIVND (reference sequence). J lost 5 bases, V lost 4 bases, and 12 bases had no gene match. CDR3 protein: CASSTGRDRVPDQPQHF. The DNA of the CDR3 is TGTGCCAGTAGTACAGGGAGGGACAGGGTCCCCGATCAGCCCCAGCATTTT.

V gene TRBV9 combines with J gene TRBJ2-5; TRBD2 matches at 10 bases. V gave up 9 bases and J gave up 5 bases; unmatched junction bases: 13. The germline V gene has CDR1 SGDLS and CDR2 YYNGEE. The CDR3 contains 15 residues. The CDR3 here is CATGVSGGAGETQYF. The CDR3, as DNA: TGTGCCACAGGGGTAAGCGGGGGGGCCGGTGAGACCCAGTACTTC.

This clone was seen only once. V is TRBV28 and J is TRBJ1-6; 12 positions match TRBD1. The germline V gene encodes CDR1 MDHEN and CDR2 SYDVKM. The CDR3 runs 17 residues. V lost 6 bases and J lost 3; bases outside the gene matches: 6. The CDR3 DNA is TGTGCCAGCAGCGGCGGGACAGGGGGCTTCTATAATTCACCCCTCCACTTT. Protein: CASSGGTGGFYNSPLHF.

A single count supports this clone. The chain has TRBV5-1 and TRBJ2-2; 7 bases agree with TRBD2. Trimming at V came to 4 bases and at J to 1 base, leaving 10 bases not matched to a gene. The CDR3 is 17 amino acids. Germline V gene data show CDR1 as SGHRS and CDR2 as YFSETQ. The CDR3 bases are TGCGCCAGCAGCGGACCAACCGGGACTATGAACACCGGGGAGCTGTTTTTT. Its protein product is CASSGPTGTMNTGELFF.